Included here is one T cell receptor (beta chain) sequence, with context. Profiling relied on immunoSEQ multiplex PCR, and the TCRdb table lists in-frame clones only, not all of them. This sample carries approximately 190,000 clones, about 86% of them seen once, and the ten largest clones take under 15%. This CDR3 contains 16 residues. Trimming left V 6 bases short and J 6 bases short, with 20 bases between. Germline CDR1 reads LNHDA; CDR2 reads SQIVND (reference sequence). This sample stems from a study of blood T cell repertoires in COVID-19. The material sequenced was peripheral blood. This clonotype was obtained from a man aged 25 to 40 with active or convalescent COVID-19. The V call is TRBV19, the J call TRBJ1-4; D remains ambiguous. The CDR3 protein is CASRPTTGSGHEKLFF. CDR3 bases: TGTGCCAGTAGACCCACGACCGGGTCCGGTCATGAAAAACTGTTTTTT.